This TCR beta chain was retrieved from a study of T cell clonotyping in hematopoietic cell transplantation. This clone was seen more than once but under ten times. Time point of the sample: recipient sample about 28 days before transplant, after cytoreduction. Assay used: immunoSEQ multiplex PCR; TCRdb lists only in-frame clones, some missing. The table includes around 21,000 clones, 90% detected once. The specimen comprised peripheral blood mononuclear cells, sampled before stem cell transplant. The source is a man aged 18 to 29 with biphenotypic leukemia. Some clones in this sample may be carry-over from other donors' samples.

In nucleotides, the CDR3 is TGTGCCAGCAGCTTGAGGGGTGTCGAGCCCCAGCATTTT. This codes for CASSLRGVEPQHF. The chain joins TRBV5-6 to TRBJ1-5; TRBD1 is a possible D gene (5 bases). The CDR3 extends over 13 amino acids. CDR1 is SGHDT, CDR2 YYEEEE, per germline. The germline V and J ends were trimmed by 1 base and 8 bases, with 10 bases remaining between them.